This entry lists 25 T cell receptor beta chains sequenced from one sample in a study of blood T cell repertoires in COVID-19. Using immunoSEQ multiplex PCR, the repertoire was profiled, and TCRdb retains in-frame clones only, with some absent. The table shows about 480,000 clones, with 85% to 90% occurring only once. Input material: peripheral blood. The receptors shown here come from a woman aged 45-65 years with COVID-19, enrolled during active disease.

In its sample, this clone was seen a few times. The gene calls are TRBV4-1 and TRBJ2-3, with D perhaps TRBD2 (5 bases). The length of the CDR3 is 15 residues. With 0 bases removed from V and 2 bases from J, the gap between germline ends came to 9 bases. Germline V gives CDR1 MGHRA, CDR2 YSYEKL. Written as DNA, the CDR3 is TGCGCCAGCAGCCAAGATAACGGGGTCACAGATACGCAGTATTTT. Encoded protein: CASSQDNGVTDTQYF.

V is TRBV27 and J is TRBJ1-2; D is unclear. The ends were cut back, 5 bases at V and 0 bases at J, with 13 bases in the middle. There are 15 residues in the CDR3. CDR1 is MNHEY, CDR2 SMNVEV, per germline (reference sequence). The chain's CDR3 is CASSARQLTNYGYTF. In DNA, the CDR3 is TGTGCCAGCAGTGCCAGACAACTTACTAACTATGGCTACACCTTC.

The rearrangement links TRBV4-1 to TRBJ2-3, with D perhaps matching TRBD2 (7 bases). The germline V gene encodes CDR1 MGHRA and CDR2 YSYEKL. The CDR3 covers 16 residues. V lost 2 bases, J lost 2 bases, and 14 bases lay in between. Written as DNA, the CDR3 is TGCGCCAGCAGCCAACTCTCCGGGGGGCACACAGATACGCAGTATTTT. Residues: CASSQLSGGHTDTQYF.

The chain is built from TRBV28 and TRBJ1-2; the D is unclear. CDR1 is MDHEN, CDR2 SYDVKM, per germline. This CDR3 spans 13 amino acids. Trimming shortened V by 4 bases and J by 4 bases, and 10 bases separated the two germline ends. CDR3 sequence: CASSYANSYGYTF. In DNA form, the CDR3 reads TGTGCCAGCAGTTATGCGAATTCCTATGGCTACACCTTC.

DNA of the CDR3: TGCGCCAGCAGCTCGAGGGGGGACAGCCGGTCGTACGAGCAGTACTTC. It specifies CASSSRGDSRSYEQYF. This chain joins TRBV5-1 and TRBJ2-7; a possible D gene is TRBD1 (7 bases). The V end was cut by 3 bases, the J end by 4 bases, with 20 bases between. Germline-derived CDR1 and CDR2 are SGHRS and YFSETQ. The length of the CDR3 is 16 residues.

This chain links TRBV5-1 with TRBJ1-1; a possible D gene is TRBD1 (6 bases). Trimming removed 0 bases at V and 0 bases at J, with 9 bases between. This CDR3 region has 15 residues. In germline, CDR1 is SGHRS, CDR2 YFSETQ. The CDR3 nucleotides are TGCGCCAGCAGCTTGGTTGCAGGGGTGAACACTGAAGCTTTCTTT. Translated: CASSLVAGVNTEAFF.

The CDR3 here is CASSEQGGLSGNTIYF. CDR3 nucleotides: TGTGCCAGCAGTGAACAAGGTGGGCTCTCTGGAAACACCATATATTTT. The chain couples TRBV6-1 to TRBJ1-3; D is unclear. The CDR3 runs to 16 residues. CDR1 is MNHNS and CDR2 is SASEGT in the germline V gene. V was trimmed by 2 bases and J by 0 bases, leaving 11 bases between them.

This clone appeared a single time. The chain uses TRBV19 and TRBJ1-5; TRBD1 matches at 9 bases. The CDR3 is 15 residues long. J gave up 7 bases and V 1 base, and 5 bases lay outside the gene matches. Germline V CDR1 and CDR2: LNHDA, SQIVND (reference sequence). The CDR3 spells CASSIGDRVDQPQHF. The CDR3 bases are TGTGCCAGTAGTATAGGGGACAGGGTGGACCAGCCCCAGCATTTT.

V is TRBV27 and J is TRBJ2-7; TRBD1 might be the D (6 bases). The germline V gene has CDR1 MNHEY and CDR2 SMNVEV (reference sequence). Trimming shortened V by 3 bases and J by 1 base, and 13 bases separated the two germline ends. This CDR3 has 15 residues. DNA of the CDR3: TGTGCCAGCAGTTTGCGGGCGACAGGATCCTACGAGCAGTACTTC. It codes for CASSLRATGSYEQYF.

The V and J genes are TRBV7-2 and TRBJ1-2; D is uncertain. Trimming took 2 bases from V and 4 from J, leaving 14 bases between them. Germline CDR1 reads SGHTA; CDR2 reads FQGNSA. This CDR3 is built from 15 residues. DNA of the CDR3: TGTGCCAGCAGCTTACTTTCAGTTAGCCTCTATGGCTACACCTTC. As protein: CASSLLSVSLYGYTF.

CDR3 DNA: TGTGCCACCAGTGAATACGGACAGGGTACAGATACGCAGTATTTT. Translation: CATSEYGQGTDTQYF. The V call is TRBV24-1, the J call TRBJ2-3, with 8 positions matching TRBD1. Germline CDR1 and CDR2: KGHDR and SFDVKD. This CDR3 is built from 15 residues. V lost 4 bases and J lost 3; bases outside the gene matches: 5.

The sample holds a few counts of this clone. This sample includes further DNA sequences coding for the same CDR3. The genes are TRBV18 and TRBJ1-1; the match to TRBD1 covers 7 bases. Germline V gene sequence: CDR1 KGHSH, CDR2 LQKENI. The CDR3 extends over 14 amino acids. Trimming took 1 base from V and 4 from J; bases not matched to a gene: 3. CDR3 protein: CASSPQGAGTEAFF. The DNA for the CDR3 is TGTGCCAGCTCACCACAGGGGGCAGGCACTGAAGCTTTCTTT.

The sample holds a few counts of this clone. This chain joins TRBV2 and TRBJ1-1; D not certain. Per germline, CDR1 SNHLY and CDR2 FYNNEI. The CDR3 loop spans 11 amino acids. Trimming removed 10 bases at V and 4 bases at J, with 10 bases between. CDR3 DNA: TGTGCCACGACGGGAGGCACTGAAGCTTTCTTT. As protein: CATTGGTEAFF.

This clone was seen a handful of times. The identical CDR3 is also encoded by other nucleotide sequences in the sample. This chain connects TRBV15 to TRBJ1-2, with 7 bases aligning to TRBD1. The CDR3 covers 14 residues. The germline CDR1 and CDR2 sequences are LNHNV and YYDKDF (reference sequence). J was trimmed by 5 bases and V by 0 bases; bases with no gene match: 3. CDR3 in DNA: TGTGCCACCAGCAGAGATGGCAGGGGGTATGGCTACACCTTC. It codes for CATSRDGRGYGYTF. Looking up the rest from reference TRBV15 and TRBJ1-2 gives the full variable domain: DAMVIQNPRYQVTQFGKPVTLSCSQTLNHNVMYWYQQKSSQAPKLLFHYYDKDFNNEADTPDNFQSRRPNTSFCFLDIRSPGLGDTAMYLCATSRDGRGYGYTFGSGTRLTVV.

V usage is TRBV6-5 and J usage is TRBJ1-2, with 9 bases aligning to TRBD1. The CDR3 runs 15 residues. V dropped 4 bases and J dropped 1; count of bases not matched to a gene: 4. The germline CDR1 and CDR2 sequences are MNHEY and SVGAGI. The CDR3 coding sequence is TGTGCCAGCAGTTGGGGACAGGGATTTAACTATGGCTACACCTTC. Its translation: CASSWGQGFNYGYTF.

This clone has only a few counts. The same CDR3 can be traced to other DNA sequences in this sample. The CDR3 coding sequence is TGTGCCAGTAGTTTCCCGGGACAGGGGCTATATGGCTACACCTTC. Encoded protein: CASSFPGQGLYGYTF. The chain links TRBV19 to TRBJ1-2; TRBD1 aligns across 10 bases. In germline, CDR1 is LNHDA, CDR2 SQIVND (reference sequence). The CDR3 runs to 15 residues. Losses at the gene ends were 5 bases for V and 5 bases for J; bases not matched to a gene: 8.

The rearrangement links TRBV30 to TRBJ1-5; 8 bases match TRBD1. This CDR3 comprises 14 residues. Germline trimming cut 2 bases from V and 2 bases from J; bases unmatched to any gene: 2. CDR1 is GTSNPN, CDR2 SVGIG, per germline (reference sequence). The CDR3 reads CAWSTGGGNQPQHF. The DNA for the CDR3 is TGTGCCTGGAGTACAGGGGGTGGCAATCAGCCCCAGCATTTT.

V gene TRBV29-1 combines with J gene TRBJ1-2; D is uncertain. The CDR3 runs to 14 residues. V dropped 6 bases and J dropped 4 bases, with 18 bases sitting between them. Germline CDR1 and CDR2: SQVTM and ANQGSEA. As DNA, the CDR3 is TGCAGCGTACCCGGGAGCCCGGGAAGCTATGGCTACACCTTC. Protein sequence: CSVPGSPGSYGYTF. The entire variable domain, with the rest obtained from reference TRBV29-1 and TRBJ1-2, is as follows: SAVISQKPSRDICQRGTSLTIQCQVDSQVTMMFWYRQQPGQSLTLIATANQGSEATYESGFVIDKFPISRPNLTFSTLTVSNMSPEDSSIYLCSVPGSPGSYGYTFGSGTRLTVV.

Only one count was recorded for this clone. This chain joins TRBV7-9 and TRBJ1-4, with D perhaps matching TRBD1 (5 bases). V lost 0 bases to trimming and J lost 8 bases, with 16 bases between them. In germline, CDR1 is SEHNR, CDR2 FQNEAQ (reference sequence). The CDR3 has 16 amino acids. CDR3 sequence: CASSLARGAKGEKLFF. As DNA, the CDR3 is TGTGCCAGCAGCTTAGCGCGCGGCGCGAAGGGGGAAAAACTGTTTTTT.

The chain is built from TRBV5-4 and TRBJ1-3; no definite D call. V was shortened by 2 bases and J by 0 bases, with 12 bases between the two germline ends. The germline CDR1 and CDR2 sequences are SGHNT and YYREEE (reference sequence). This CDR3 spans 16 amino acids. The CDR3 spells CASSFGATDSGNTIYF. The CDR3 region has the DNA TGTGCCAGCAGCTTTGGTGCAACAGACTCTGGAAACACCATATATTTT.

Turning to this clone: In the same sample, other DNA sequences code for this CDR3. The rearrangement uses TRBV12-3 or TRBV12-4 and TRBJ1-5; 9 bases line up with TRBD1. The V and J ends lost 3 bases and 6 bases, in that order; junction bases with no gene match: 0. The CDR3 sequence is 13 residues long. The CDR3 region has the DNA TGTGCCAGCAGTTTGACAGGGGGTCAGCCCCAGCATTTT. Translating gives CASSLTGGQPQHF.

This chain connects TRBV7-3 to TRBJ2-1, with 7 nucleotides matching TRBD1. Germline trimming cut 4 bases from V and 8 bases from J; bases unmatched to any gene: 11. CDR1 and CDR2 (germline): SGHTA, FQGTGA. The CDR3 sequence is 15 residues long. The CDR3 DNA is TGTGCCAGCAGCTCCAGGGGGACCCGTCCCCATGAGCAGTTCTTC. Its translation is CASSSRGTRPHEQFF.

The rearrangement joins TRBV28 to TRBJ2-1, with D possibly matching TRBD1 (5 bases). The germline V gene has CDR1 MDHEN and CDR2 SYDVKM. Trimming cost V 5 bases and J 5 bases, with 13 bases left between them. The CDR3 sequence is 14 residues long. DNA for the CDR3: TGTGCCAGCAGTCCCCCAAGACAGAACAATGAGCAGTTCTTC. This translates into CASSPPRQNNEQFF.

This chain joins TRBV18 and TRBJ2-2; 9 bases match TRBD2. The V gene's germline CDR1 is KGHSH and CDR2 LQKENI. V shed 6 bases, J shed 1 base, and the junction held 6 bases outside the gene matches. The CDR3 spans 16 residues. In DNA, the CDR3 is TGTGCCAGCTCTCCGATAGCGGGGGTGAACACCGGGGAGCTGTTTTTT. It yields the protein CASSPIAGVNTGELFF.

V and J are TRBV4-2 and TRBJ2-1; D possibly corresponds to TRBD2 (5 bases). The CDR3 has 16 residues. V lost 5 bases and J lost 2, with 16 bases in between. Germline V gene lookup returns CDR1 LGHNA and CDR2 YNFKEQ. In DNA, the CDR3 is TGTGCCAGCAGCTCTAGCCGGACTCAGACCTACAATGAGCAGTTCTTC. Translation gives CASSSSRTQTYNEQFF.